This TCR beta chain was identified in a study of blood T cells in healthy people across ages. The authors ran a second PCR of roughly 6 to 12 cycles using a sample-barcoded 5' primer and a J-beta primer mix. TCRdb re-called the 5' RACE reads through MiXCR, storing one row per CDR3 protein. Of about 1.6 million distinct CDR3 sequences in the sample, around 35% are singletons; the top ten hold about 11%. This clonotype came up a few times. Sequencing input: blood. The clonotype comes from a woman in her thirties in good health.

CDR3 nucleotides: TGTGCCACCAGCAGAGTCGCGGGGGGTCCTGGAAGCAATCAGCCCCAGCATTTT. Translated, it gives CATSRVAGGPGSNQPQHF. This chain links TRBV15 with TRBJ1-5; D may be TRBD1 (5 bases). Trimming stripped 1 base from V and 1 base from J, with 17 bases between. Looked up from germline, CDR1 is LNHNV and CDR2 is YYDKDF (reference sequence). The CDR3 extends over 18 amino acids.